This T cell receptor (beta chain) was recovered during a study of blood T cell repertoires in COVID-19. About the research overall: There were acute and convalescent COVID-19 samples, and they came from the United States, Italy and Spain. The cDNA or gDNA used as material had been derived from T cells, B-cell-depleted T cells, or PBMCs.

Germline V gene sequence: CDR1 MGHRA, CDR2 YSYEKL. The CDR3 is made up of 20 amino acids. V shed 3 bases, J shed 6 bases, and the junction held 23 bases outside the gene matches. Original handling: Amplifying reference gene primers gave estimates of nucleated cell counts. The method was immunoSEQ multiplex PCR; TCRdb's version includes in-frame clones alone and lacks a portion of them. V and J calls and clone size come straight from that table; D and trimming were deduced from the DNA. The sample has about 190,000 clones, roughly 80% seen once. Sequenced material: peripheral blood. This TCR came from a man aged 25-40 years with active or convalescent COVID-19. The chain joins TRBV4-1 to TRBJ2-3, with 8 bases fitting TRBD2. The CDR3 coding sequence is TGCGCCAGCAGCCATGCGTCCTTGGGAAGCGGGGGCCAGAAGCGGGATACGCAGTATTTT. It encodes CASSHASLGSGGQKRDTQYF.